This paragraph reports one TCR beta chain. The sample is drawn from a study of control samples from healthy donors and cancer patients. The table came from immunoSEQ multiplex PCR; TCRdb's copy has only in-frame clones and leaves some out. The table lists over 100,000 clones, 70% to 90% of them singletons. Germline CDR1 is SEHNR and CDR2 is FQNEAQ (reference sequence). V dropped 4 bases and J dropped 3 bases, with 15 bases sitting between them. The CDR3 length is 16 residues. The chain joins TRBV7-9 to TRBJ1-4, with D maybe TRBD1 (6 bases). The source of this sequence is a man aged 50 to 60 in good health. The source material was blood. This CDR3 is CASSWGGGGANEKLFF. In nucleotides, the CDR3 is TGTGCCAGCAGCTGGGGAGGGGGAGGCGCTAATGAAAAACTGTTTTTT.